These 17 T cell receptor beta chains were sequenced from one sample in a study of CD8 T cells in Susac syndrome. The authors reverse transcribed about 0.45 to 1 ug RNA with random hexamers. TCRdb processed the immunoSEQ multiplex PCR reads anew with MiXCR; each CDR3 protein has one entry. This repertoire shows roughly 120,000 distinct CDR3 sequences, over 90% found once; its top ten account for more than 0.25%. Specimen: CD8+ T cells from PBMCs. The origin of the receptors is a human donor with multiple sclerosis.

The chain employs TRBV6-5 and TRBJ1-1; no clear D. CDR3 length: 15 residues. Germline V CDR1 and CDR2: MNHEY, SVGAGI. Trimming pared 0 bases from V and 3 bases from J, leaving 11 bases between. The CDR3 sequence is CASSYSPGGDTEAFF. The CDR3 DNA follows: TGTGCCAGCAGTTACTCGCCCGGCGGGGACACTGAAGCTTTCTTT.

The chain has TRBV27 and TRBJ2-1, with 11 positions matching TRBD2. This CDR3 is built from 15 residues. Germline CDR1 MNHEY, CDR2 SMNVEV (reference sequence). Germline trimming cut 3 bases from V and 5 bases from J; bases unmatched to any gene: 3. CDR3 in amino acids: CASSLGTSGNNEQFF. DNA for the CDR3: TGTGCCAGCAGTTTGGGGACTAGCGGCAACAATGAGCAGTTCTTC.

CDR3: CASSPENTGELFF. DNA for the CDR3: TGTGCCAGCAGTCCGGAGAACACCGGGGAGCTGTTTTTT. J is TRBJ2-2 and V is TRBV12-3 or TRBV12-4, with no clear D. The CDR3 covers 13 residues. Trimming pared 5 bases from V and 1 base from J, leaving 5 bases between.

The CDR3 here is CASSFGGTGFEQYF. Written as DNA, the CDR3 is TGTGCCAGCAGCTTCGGCGGGACAGGGTTCGAGCAGTACTTC. The rearrangement links TRBV7-9 to TRBJ2-7; 9 bases fit TRBD1. V gave up 3 bases and J gave up 6 bases; unmatched junction bases: 6. CDR3 length: 14 amino acids. Germline V gives CDR1 SEHNR, CDR2 FQNEAQ (reference sequence). The variable domain in full, with the rest retrieved from reference TRBV7-9 and TRBJ2-7, is DTGVSQNPRHKITKRGQNVTFRCDPISEHNRLYWYRQTLGQGPEFLTYFQNEAQLEKSRLLSDRFSAERPKGSFSTLEIQRTEQGDSAMYLCASSFGGTGFEQYFGPGTRLTVT.

This clonotype was seen more than once but under ten times. The V call is TRBV7-2, the J call TRBJ2-1; D remains ambiguous. Trimming pared 5 bases from V and 4 bases from J, leaving 3 bases between. Germline CDR1 reads SGHTA; CDR2 reads FQGNSA. The CDR3 totals 11 residues. The CDR3 DNA follows: TGTGCCAGCAGCACTTACAATGAGCAGTTCTTC. Encoded protein: CASSTYNEQFF.

This sequence joins TRBV5-6 and TRBJ2-1; D ambiguous. The CDR3 totals 15 residues. Germline CDR1 SGHDT, CDR2 YYEEEE. The V gene lost 4 bases and the J gene lost 3 bases, with 14 bases spanning the gap. DNA for the CDR3: TGTGCCAGCAGCCCAGGCCCCCCAAGCTACAATGAGCAGTTCTTC. This encodes CASSPGPPSYNEQFF.

The chain combines TRBV7-3 with TRBJ2-5, with D possibly matching TRBD2 (7 bases). This CDR3 region has 14 residues. V was shortened by 4 bases and J by 5 bases, with 14 bases between the two germline ends. Germline CDR1 SGHTA, CDR2 FQGTGA. The CDR3, as DNA: TGTGCCAGCAGCTCTGGGGGGGGCTATGAGACCCAGTACTTC. Translation: CASSSGGGYETQYF. Drawing the rest from reference TRBV7-3 and TRBJ2-5, the complete variable domain is GAGVSQTPSNKVTEKGKYVELRCDPISGHTALYWYRQSLGQGPEFLIYFQGTGAADDSGLPNDRFFAVRPEGSVSTLKIQRTERGDSAVYLCASSSGGGYETQYFGPGTRLLVL.

The rearrangement links TRBV19 to TRBJ1-2; 7 bases are shared with TRBD1. The CDR3 runs 12 residues. Per the germline V gene, CDR1 is LNHDA and CDR2 is SQIVND (reference sequence). CDR3 region: CGSGGTGDGYTF. CDR3 bases: TGTGGCTCCGGGGGCACAGGGGATGGCTACACCTTC.

J is TRBJ2-7 and V is TRBV2; D is undetermined. V gave up 3 bases and J gave up 0 bases, with 9 bases separating them. The CDR3 runs to 14 residues. In germline, CDR1 is SNHLY, CDR2 FYNNEI. This chain's CDR3 is CASSEGSVSYEQYV. The CDR3, as DNA: TGTGCCAGCAGTGAGGGTTCAGTCTCCTACGAGCAGTACGTC.

The chain recombines TRBV4-1 with TRBJ2-5; no definite D call. The germline CDR1 and CDR2 sequences are MGHRA and YSYEKL. V lost 6 bases to trimming and J lost 5 bases, with 25 bases between them. The CDR3 is made up of 17 amino acids. For the CDR3, the DNA is TGCGCCAGCAGTGCGGCAGATTACTTCCTGCTCCCGGAGACCCAGTACTTC. This codes for CASSAADYFLLPETQYF.

The chain combines TRBV7-6 with TRBJ1-3; D gene ambiguous. Germline V gives CDR1 SGHVS, CDR2 FNYEAQ. V lost 5 bases to trimming and J lost 0 bases, with 11 bases between them. The CDR3 length is 15 residues. The DNA of the CDR3 is TGTGCCAGCAGCCCTCAGACAAACTCTGGAAACACCATATATTTT. Translated, it gives CASSPQTNSGNTIYF.

V and J are TRBV4-1 and TRBJ2-2, with TRBD1 matching 11 bases. The germline CDR1 and CDR2 sequences are MGHRA and YSYEKL. The CDR3 is 15 amino acids. V lost 4 bases to trimming and J lost 4 bases; unmatched junction nucleotides: 2. The CDR3: CASSPGQGGTGELFF. The CDR3 region has the DNA TGCGCCAGCAGCCCGGGACAGGGGGGCACCGGGGAGCTGTTTTTT.

The V and J genes are TRBV6-4 and TRBJ1-1, with D maybe TRBD1 (5 bases). The CDR3 extends over 14 amino acids. In germline, CDR1 is MRHNA, CDR2 SNTAGT. Trimming shortened V by 0 bases and J by 5 bases, and 10 bases separated the two germline ends. CDR3 in amino acids: CASSDSFGGTEAFF. For the CDR3, the DNA is TGTGCCAGCAGTGACTCGTTCGGGGGAACTGAAGCTTTCTTT.

This clonotype was counted once. The chain couples TRBV9 to TRBJ2-5, with 7 bases that match TRBD2. Unmatched junction bases numbered 4, after V lost 0 bases and J lost 5 bases. Germline CDR1 reads SGDLS; CDR2 reads YYNGEE. The CDR3 totals 14 residues. The CDR3 DNA is TGTGCCAGCAGCGTAGGGCGGGAGAGGGAGACCCAGTACTTC. Translated: CASSVGRERETQYF. The complete variable domain, with remaining parts taken from reference TRBV9 and TRBJ2-5, reads DSGVTQTPKHLITATGQRVTLRCSPRSGDLSVYWYQQSLDQGLQFLIQYYNGEERAKGNILERFSAQQFPDLHSELNLSSLELGDSALYFCASSVGRERETQYFGPGTRLLVL.

This clonotype was counted a single time. The chain recombines TRBV12-3 or TRBV12-4 with TRBJ2-7; 13 bases agree with TRBD2. The CDR3 sequence is 15 residues long. The J segment lost 6 bases and the V segment lost 8 bases, leaving 10 bases of the junction unmatched. CDR3 nucleotide sequence: TGTGCCAGCGGAAGACCGGGACTAGCGGGGTTCGAGCAGTACTTC. As protein: CASGRPGLAGFEQYF.

The CDR3 nucleotides are TGTGCCAGCAGCTTAAAGGACGGGGAAGCTTTCTTT. It translates to CASSLKDGEAFF. This chain links TRBV5-6 with TRBJ1-1; D ambiguous. Germline V gene sequence: CDR1 SGHDT, CDR2 YYEEEE. This CDR3 contains 12 residues. Trimming pared 2 bases from V and 8 bases from J, leaving 10 bases between.

This chain links TRBV9 with TRBJ2-5; 10 positions agree with TRBD1. J lost 5 bases, V lost 3 bases, and 4 bases had no gene match. Germline CDR1 SGDLS, CDR2 YYNGEE. The CDR3 loop spans 14 amino acids. CDR3 DNA sequence: TGTGCCAGCAGCGGGGGGACAGGGGTGGAGACCCAGTACTTC. As protein: CASSGGTGVETQYF.